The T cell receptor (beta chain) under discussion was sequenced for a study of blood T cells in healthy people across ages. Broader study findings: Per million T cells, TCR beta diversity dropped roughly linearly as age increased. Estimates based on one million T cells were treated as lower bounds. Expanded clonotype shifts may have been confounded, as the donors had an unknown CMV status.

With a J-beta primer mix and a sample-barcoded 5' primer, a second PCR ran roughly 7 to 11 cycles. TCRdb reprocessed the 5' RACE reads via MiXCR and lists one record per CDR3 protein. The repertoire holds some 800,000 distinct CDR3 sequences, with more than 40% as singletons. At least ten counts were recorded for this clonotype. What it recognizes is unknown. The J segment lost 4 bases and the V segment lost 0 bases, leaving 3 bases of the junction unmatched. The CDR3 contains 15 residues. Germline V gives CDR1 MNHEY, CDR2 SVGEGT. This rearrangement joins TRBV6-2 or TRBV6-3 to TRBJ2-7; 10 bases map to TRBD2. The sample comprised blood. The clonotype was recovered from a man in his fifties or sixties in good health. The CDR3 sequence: CASSYSGTSVYEQYF. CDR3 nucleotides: TGTGCCAGCAGTTACTCCGGGACTAGCGTGTACGAGCAGTACTTC.